This T cell receptor (beta chain) stems from a study of blood T cell repertoires in COVID-19. Study details: Samples of COVID-19 (acute and convalescent) were obtained from the United States, Italy and Spain. From T cells, B-cell-depleted T cells, or PBMCs came the material, which was cDNA or gDNA.

There are 17 residues in the CDR3. The germline V and J ends were trimmed by 3 bases and 3 bases, with 16 bases remaining between them. CDR1 SGHRS and CDR2 YFSETQ come from the germline V gene. Methods used by the authors: Nucleated cell counts were estimated from reference gene primer amplification. Data came from immunoSEQ multiplex PCR; TCRdb stores just in-frame clones and leaves some out. V and J calls and clone size come straight from that table; D and trimming were deduced from the DNA. In the table there are 250,000 to 300,000 clones, around 90% of which are singletons. The sequencing sample was made of peripheral blood. This TCR was recovered from a man between 50 and 59 years old with acute or convalescent COVID-19. This chain links TRBV5-1 with TRBJ2-6, with D maybe TRBD1 (6 bases). Here the CDR3 reads CASSSTGPGLGANVLTF. CDR3 nucleotide sequence: TGCGCCAGCAGCTCGACAGGCCCAGGACTTGGGGCCAACGTCCTGACTTTC.